One and the same sample provided the 27 T cell receptor beta chains below, sequenced in a study of blood T cell repertoires in COVID-19. Repertoires were generated with immunoSEQ multiplex PCR, while TCRdb's copy carries only in-frame clones and drops some. In the table there are 250,000 to 350,000 clones, around 87% of which are singletons. Sequenced: PBMCs or T cells enriched from blood (not recorded which). The receptors derive from a woman aged 25-40 years who had recovered from COVID-19.

The V gene is TRBV28, the J gene TRBJ1-3, with 7 bases matching TRBD1. Germline values: CDR1 MDHEN, CDR2 SYDVKM. With V trimmed by 6 bases and J by 7 bases, 9 bases remained unmatched. The CDR3 is made up of 14 amino acids. The CDR3 loop is CASSELQGSNTIYF. DNA of the CDR3: TGTGCCAGCAGCGAATTACAGGGGTCGAACACCATATATTTT.

The chain links TRBV4-3 to TRBJ1-6; D uncertain. V shed 4 bases and J shed 2 bases, with 9 bases lying between them. This CDR3 region has 15 residues. Germline V gives CDR1 LGHNA, CDR2 YSLEER. CDR3 nucleotides: TGCGCCAGCAGCCCCGATTGGCCCTATAATTCACCCCTCCACTTT. The encoded protein is CASSPDWPYNSPLHF.

The chain links TRBV2 to TRBJ2-1; D gene unclear. The CDR3 sequence is 14 residues long. Germline CDR1 SNHLY, CDR2 FYNNEI. Trimming removed 7 bases at V and 4 bases at J, with 14 bases between. CDR3 coding DNA: TGTGCCAGCATGGAGAGCCGACCTTACAATGAGCAGTTCTTC. Its translation is CASMESRPYNEQFF.

This clone was detected once. The chain combines TRBV6-2 or TRBV6-3 with TRBJ2-3, with D perhaps matching TRBD2 (6 bases). V was clipped by 2 bases and J by 0 bases, with 9 bases between them. Germline V lookup: CDR1 MNHEY, CDR2 SVGEGT. The CDR3 loop spans 15 amino acids. The CDR3 is CASSYVGLSTDTQYF. The DNA of the CDR3 is TGTGCCAGCAGTTACGTGGGACTCAGCACAGATACGCAGTATTTT.

V is TRBV11-1 and J is TRBJ2-1; D not certain. Trimming stripped 5 bases from V and 6 bases from J, with 11 bases between. Germline loops: CDR1 SGHAT, CDR2 FQDESV (reference sequence). This CDR3 region has 13 residues. CDR3 in DNA: TGTGCCAGCAGCCCTGTACATCTCAATGAGCAGTTCTTC. It specifies CASSPVHLNEQFF.

V is TRBV19 and J is TRBJ2-7, with D maybe TRBD1 (6 bases). Germline V gene sequence: CDR1 LNHDA, CDR2 SQIVND (reference sequence). Trimming stripped 5 bases from V and 0 bases from J, with 23 bases between. This CDR3 is 18 amino acids long. CDR3 nucleotide sequence: TGTGCCAGTAGTTATCGTGGGATCAGGGGACGGGCCTCCTACGAGCAGTACTTC. This encodes CASSYRGIRGRASYEQYF.

CDR3 sequence (DNA): TGTGCCAGTAGGCTAGCGGGGGCCACAGATACGCAGTATTTT. Encoded protein: CASRLAGATDTQYF. This chain joins TRBV19 and TRBJ2-3, with 10 bases that match TRBD2. V gave up 6 bases and J gave up 2 bases; unmatched junction bases: 2. Germline assignment: CDR1 LNHDA and CDR2 SQIVND (reference sequence). This CDR3 is built from 14 residues.

This sequence joins TRBV18 and TRBJ2-3; D is uncertain. CDR3 length: 14 residues. V was cut by 3 bases and J by 1 base, with 8 bases left in between. From germline, CDR1 is KGHSH and CDR2 LQKENI. The CDR3, as DNA: TGTGCCAGCTCACCTTCGTTTGGCACAGATACGCAGTATTTT. Amino acid sequence: CASSPSFGTDTQYF.

The sample holds one count of this clone. The CDR3 protein is CASSWDGVRGSNQPQHF. For the CDR3, the DNA is TGTGCCAGCAGTTGGGATGGGGTCCGGGGTAGCAATCAGCCCCAGCATTTT. V gene TRBV6-2 or TRBV6-3 combines with J gene TRBJ1-5; D call uncertain. The ends were cut back, 4 bases at V and 0 bases at J, with 16 bases in the middle. This CDR3 has 17 residues. CDR1 is MNHEY and CDR2 is SVGEGT in the germline V gene.

This clone was counted many times. The chain employs TRBV4-2 and TRBJ1-2, with a tentative D call TRBD1 (5 bases). The CDR3 runs to 18 residues. From germline, CDR1 is LGHNA and CDR2 YNFKEQ. The V end was cut by 3 bases, the J end by 6 bases, with 26 bases between. CDR3 DNA sequence: TGTGCCAGCAGCCAGACCCAGGGTTCCGGGCCCCATCCCGATGGCTACACCTTC. Translating gives CASSQTQGSGPHPDGYTF.

The chain couples TRBV5-6 to TRBJ2-1; D is possibly TRBD2 (6 bases). The V and J ends lost 1 base and 1 base respectively, with 9 bases between them. The germline V gene encodes CDR1 SGHDT and CDR2 YYEEEE. The CDR3 contains 15 residues. CDR3 sequence (DNA): TGTGCCAGCAGCTTGTATGGGGGGTCCTACAATGAGCAGTTCTTC. Translated, it gives CASSLYGGSYNEQFF.

The chain is built from TRBV21-1 and TRBJ1-1; the D segment call TRBD1 is taken from the table without a DNA check. TRBV21-1 is flagged as a pseudogene. This CDR3 contains 19 residues. As DNA, the CDR3 is TGTGCCAGCACCCCTCTGCGTGGGACAGGGGGGTCTGGGAACACTGAAGCTTTCTTT. Translation gives CASTPLRGTGGSGNTEAFF.

The DNA for the CDR3 is TGCGCCAGCAGCTTGGCGAGATCCGAGACCCAGTACTTC. Protein sequence: CASSLARSETQYF. This chain joins TRBV5-1 and TRBJ2-5; no firm D call. CDR1 is SGHRS and CDR2 is YFSETQ in the germline V gene. V lost 0 bases and J 5 bases, leaving 8 bases between the germline ends. This CDR3 has 13 residues. Full variable domain (outside the CDR3, taken from reference TRBV5-1 and TRBJ2-5): KAGVTQTPRYLIKTRGQQVTLSCSPISGHRSVSWYQQTPGQGLQFLFEYFSETQRNKGNFPGRFSGRQFSNSRSEMNVSTLELGDSALYLCASSLARSETQYFGPGTRLLVL.

CDR3 coding DNA: TGTGCCAGCAGCTTAGGAAGTGGGACAGGGCGTACTGAAGCTTTCTTT. The encoded protein is CASSLGSGTGRTEAFF. The V and J genes are TRBV7-9 and TRBJ1-1, with TRBD1 matching 9 bases. Per germline, CDR1 SEHNR and CDR2 FQNEAQ (reference sequence). Trimming took 1 base from V and 5 from J; bases not matched to a gene: 8. The CDR3 loop spans 16 amino acids.

This chain uses TRBV2 with TRBJ1-6; D call uncertain. The CDR3 is 13 residues long. CDR1 is SNHLY, CDR2 FYNNEI, per germline. Trimming removed 5 bases from V and 7 bases from J, with 9 bases in between. The CDR3, as DNA: TGTGCCAGCAGTCCTGACTCGAATTCACCCCTCCACTTT. Translated: CASSPDSNSPLHF.

DNA for the CDR3: TGTGCCAGCAGCTTAGTCGCGGGGAGCGCTAGCACAGATACGCAGTATTTT. Amino acid sequence: CASSLVAGSASTDTQYF. The chain uses TRBV7-8 and TRBJ2-3; D may be TRBD2 (6 bases). This CDR3 has 17 amino acids. CDR1 and CDR2 (germline): SGHVS, FQNEAQ. The V end was cut by 1 base, the J end by 0 bases, with 14 bases between. Looking up the rest from reference TRBV7-8 and TRBJ2-3 gives the full variable domain: GAGVSQSPRYKVAKRGQDVALRCDPISGHVSLFWYQQALGQGPEFLTYFQNEAQLDKSGLPSDRFFAERPEGSVSTLKIQRTQQEDSAVYLCASSLVAGSASTDTQYFGPGTRLTVL.

This sequence joins TRBV27 and TRBJ1-5; 7 nucleotides match TRBD1. CDR1 is MNHEY and CDR2 is SMNVEV in the germline V gene (reference sequence). CDR3 length: 15 amino acids. The trim removed 5 bases at V and 3 bases at J, leaving 7 bases unmatched. The CDR3 DNA reads TGTGCCAGCAGTAAGACGGGACAGCTCAATCAGCCCCAGCATTTT. Residues: CASSKTGQLNQPQHF.

The chain employs TRBV5-1 and TRBJ1-2; TRBD1 agrees at 11 bases. The CDR3 consists of 15 residues. The J segment lost 3 bases and the V segment lost 3 bases, leaving 4 bases of the junction unmatched. Per the germline V gene, CDR1 is SGHRS and CDR2 is YFSETQ. CDR3 protein: CASSSSGQGDYGYTF. DNA for the CDR3: TGCGCCAGCAGCTCTTCGGGACAGGGGGACTATGGCTACACCTTC. Using reference TRBV5-1 and TRBJ1-2 for the parts outside the CDR3, the full variable domain is KAGVTQTPRYLIKTRGQQVTLSCSPISGHRSVSWYQQTPGQGLQFLFEYFSETQRNKGNFPGRFSGRQFSNSRSEMNVSTLELGDSALYLCASSSSGQGDYGYTFGSGTRLTVV.

CDR3 coding DNA: TGTGCCAGTAGTATATGGAGTGGACAGGCCTACAATCAGCCCCAGCATTTT. Translated: CASSIWSGQAYNQPQHF. The chain couples TRBV19 to TRBJ1-5; 7 bases are a match to TRBD1. The germline V gene has CDR1 LNHDA and CDR2 SQIVND (reference sequence). Trimming cost V 2 bases and J 3 bases; bases outside gene matches: 10. This CDR3 is 17 amino acids long.

The rearrangement uses TRBV7-9 and TRBJ1-2; 9 bases agree with TRBD1. This CDR3 region has 12 residues. V gave up 4 bases and J gave up 8 bases; unmatched junction bases: 2. The germline gives CDR1 SEHNR, CDR2 FQNEAQ (reference sequence). The chain's CDR3 is CASSYRGRGYTF. In DNA form, the CDR3 reads TGTGCCAGCAGCTACAGGGGGCGAGGCTACACCTTC.

This clone was seen just once. The rearrangement joins TRBV5-1 to TRBJ2-3; TRBD2 agrees at 8 bases. Per germline, CDR1 SGHRS and CDR2 YFSETQ. Unmatched junction bases numbered 7, after V lost 4 bases and J lost 6 bases. The CDR3 has 14 residues. CDR3: CASSPGTRKDTQYF. The CDR3 DNA sequence: TGCGCCAGCAGCCCAGGGACTAGGAAGGATACGCAGTATTTT.

CDR3 DNA: TGTGCCAGCAGGATAACAGGGGGTGAGCAGTACTTC. Translating gives CASRITGGEQYF. This chain connects TRBV6-6 to TRBJ2-7; 8 positions match TRBD1. Per the germline V gene, CDR1 is MNHNY and CDR2 is SVGAGI (reference sequence). This CDR3 has 12 amino acids. V was pared by 6 bases and J by 7 bases, with 5 bases of the junction left unmatched.

The CDR3 loop reads CASSLQQGLAYEQYF. Written as DNA, the CDR3 is TGTGCCAGCAGTCTCCAACAGGGGCTAGCCTACGAGCAGTACTTC. J is TRBJ2-7 and V is TRBV6-5; 7 nucleotides agree with TRBD1. Germline CDR1 and CDR2: MNHEY and SVGAGI. CDR3 length: 15 amino acids. Trimming removed 5 bases from V and 2 bases from J; junction bases left unmatched: 9.

The rearrangement joins TRBV15 to TRBJ1-1; 9 bases agree with TRBD1. J gave up 4 bases and V 2 bases, and 5 bases lay outside the gene matches. The CDR3 sequence is 15 residues long. CDR1 and CDR2 (germline): LNHNV, YYDKDF (reference sequence). CDR3 amino acids: CATSRRQGGLTEAFF. Written as DNA, the CDR3 is TGTGCCACCAGCAGAAGACAGGGGGGGCTCACTGAAGCTTTCTTT.

V is TRBV30 and J is TRBJ1-6; D unresolved. Between the trimmed V and J ends, which lost 1 base and 4 bases, there was a span of 20 bases. The germline CDR1 and CDR2 sequences are GTSNPN and SVGIG (reference sequence). The CDR3 loop spans 18 amino acids. CDR3: CAWSAYRGSADYNSPLHF. The CDR3 DNA reads as TGTGCCTGGAGTGCCTACCGGGGTTCGGCCGATTATAATTCACCCCTCCACTTT.

This chain links TRBV5-1 with TRBJ2-1, with 11 bases lining up with TRBD2. V was pared by 1 base and J by 7 bases, with 4 bases of the junction left unmatched. Germline CDR1 SGHRS, CDR2 YFSETQ. This CDR3 has 15 amino acids. Written as DNA, the CDR3 is TGCGCCAGCAGCTTGACTAGCGGGGGTCGGAATGAGCAGTTCTTC. This sequence encodes CASSLTSGGRNEQFF.

The chain employs TRBV6-5 and TRBJ2-1; possible D gene TRBD2, 5 bases. Germline V gives CDR1 MNHEY, CDR2 SVGAGI. Trimming took off 6 bases at V and 9 bases at J, with 12 bases between the two ends. The CDR3 has 12 residues. The CDR3: CASRLDSGEQFF. The CDR3 DNA reads TGTGCCAGCAGATTGGACTCGGGTGAGCAGTTCTTC.